The TCR beta chain under discussion was sequenced for a study of shared clonotypes between healthy human individuals. Naive CD8 cells lacked CD45RO, underwent positive selection for CCR7 and left out terminally differentiated effector memory CD45RA+ cells. Repertoires were generated with immunoSEQ multiplex PCR, while TCRdb's copy carries only in-frame clones and drops some. The table shows millions of clones, with more than 85% occurring only once. The germline CDR1 and CDR2 sequences are LNHNV and YYDKDF (reference sequence). Trimming took 0 bases from V and 4 from J, leaving 13 bases between them. This CDR3 region has 15 residues.

Specimen: naive CD8+ T cells from PBMCs. The J gene is TRBJ2-7, the V gene TRBV15; maybe TRBD2 (5 bases). This receptor was identified in a man between 18 and 29 years old in good health. Some clones in this sample may be carry-over from other donors' samples. The CDR3 sequence is CATSRDFEGRYEQYF. CDR3 coding DNA: TGTGCCACCAGCAGAGATTTCGAGGGTCGGTACGAGCAGTACTTC.